Shown below are 19 T cell receptor beta chains from a single sample sequenced in a study of Ad26.COV2.S vaccination and SARS-CoV-2 variants. Treatment meaning: roughly 18 received Ad26.COV2.S at low or high dose, single or two shots; a few received placebo; per-sample allocation not given. Collection of samples fell on day 63 after the first vaccine or placebo injection. Repertoires were generated with immunoSEQ multiplex PCR, while TCRdb's copy carries only in-frame clones and drops some. The sample holds around 300,000 clones, about 86% seen once. The sample was peripheral blood, taken in a trial of Ad26.COV2.S vaccine versus placebo. These receptors came from a person aged 18-65 years who received the Ad26.COV2.S COVID-19 vaccine or a placebo.

The genes are TRBV4-2 and TRBJ1-2; D perhaps matches TRBD1 (6 bases). This CDR3 is built from 14 residues. Germline CDR1 LGHNA, CDR2 YNFKEQ. Deletions cut 0 bases from V and 7 bases from J, with 12 bases between. CDR3 sequence (DNA): TGTGCCAGCAGCCAAGACCAGGGGTTGGGTGGCTACACCTTC. Translated, it gives CASSQDQGLGGYTF.

V is TRBV14 and J is TRBJ1-2; D is unresolved. The CDR3 is 14 residues long. The germline V and J ends were trimmed by 1 base and 4 bases, with 10 bases remaining between them. From germline, CDR1 is SGHDN and CDR2 FVKESK. The CDR3 region has the DNA TGTGCCAGCAGCCAAGTGGTGTCTGCCTATGGCTACACCTTC. Its protein is CASSQVVSAYGYTF.

CDR3 region: CASSYRLRRNNEKLFF. For the CDR3, the DNA is TGTGCCAGCAGTTACAGACTACGCCGGAATAATGAAAAACTGTTTTTT. The rearrangement uses TRBV6-5 and TRBJ1-4, with D uncertain. The V gene lost 2 bases and the J gene lost 4 bases, with 14 bases spanning the gap. The CDR3 totals 16 residues. The V gene's germline CDR1 is MNHEY and CDR2 SVGAGI.

This clone was observed a handful of times. The V call is TRBV3-1 (or the pseudogene TRBV3-2), the J call TRBJ2-5; no definite D call. This CDR3 contains 12 residues. Germline CDR1 reads LGHDT; CDR2 reads YNNKEL (reference sequence). V shed 3 bases and J shed 5 bases, with 7 bases lying between them. CDR3 region: CASSQGWETQYF. CDR3 in DNA: TGTGCCAGCAGCCAGGGTTGGGAGACCCAGTACTTC.

This clone came up once. Additional DNA sequences in this sample encode the identical CDR3. J is TRBJ1-3 and V is TRBV27; 9 nucleotides align to TRBD1. The CDR3 has 15 residues. Germline lookup yields CDR1 MNHEY and CDR2 SMNVEV (reference sequence). Unmatched junction bases numbered 5, after V lost 4 bases and J lost 4 bases. This chain's CDR3 is CASSWNRGPGNTIYF. Here the CDR3 DNA reads TGTGCCAGCAGTTGGAACAGGGGGCCCGGAAACACCATATATTTT.

V is TRBV3-1 (or the pseudogene TRBV3-2) and J is TRBJ2-4; unclear D gene. Germline V CDR1 and CDR2: LGHDT, YNNKEL (reference sequence). V lost 0 bases and J 10 bases, leaving 4 bases between the germline ends. The CDR3 is 11 residues long. CDR3 region: CASSQDRIQYF. The DNA for the CDR3 is TGTGCCAGCAGCCAAGATAGGATTCAGTACTTC.

In DNA form, the CDR3 reads TGTGCCAGCAGTGAATCTAGCGGGGGCGACGAGCAGTACTTC. This codes for CASSESSGGDEQYF. The chain joins TRBV25-1 to TRBJ2-7; 10 bases line up with TRBD2. CDR1 and CDR2 from the germline V gene are MGHDK and SYGVNS. CDR3 length: 14 residues. Losses at the gene ends were 1 base for V and 5 bases for J; bases not matched to a gene: 2.

This clone has just a few counts. The gene calls are TRBV6-5 and TRBJ1-1, with 7 bases aligning to TRBD1. The V and J ends lost 0 bases and 4 bases, in that order; junction bases with no gene match: 8. Per the germline V gene, CDR1 is MNHEY and CDR2 is SVGAGI. The CDR3 length is 16 residues. The CDR3 sequence: CASSYSLQGPGTEAFF. CDR3 nucleotide sequence: TGTGCCAGCAGTTACTCCTTACAGGGGCCGGGCACTGAAGCTTTCTTT.

The chain employs TRBV23-1 and TRBJ2-1, with TRBD2 matching over 8 bases. TRBV23-1 is an open reading frame, and its role is uncertain. The CDR3 consists of 17 residues. V trimming: 3 bases; J trimming: 6 bases; junction bases outside the gene matches: 13. The CDR3 DNA reads TGCGCCAGCAGTCATCGACCCTCGGGACTAGGAATCAATGAGCAGTTCTTC. It is translated as CASSHRPSGLGINEQFF.

CDR3 protein: CASSIRLLAGTDTQYF. In DNA form, the CDR3 reads TGTGCCAGTAGTATCCGGCTACTAGCGGGGACAGATACGCAGTATTTT. The V call is TRBV19, the J call TRBJ2-3; 10 positions agree with TRBD2. The junction had 6 bases not matched to a gene; V was cut back by 3 bases and J by 3 bases. Germline CDR1 LNHDA, CDR2 SQIVND (reference sequence). CDR3 length: 16 residues.

To note about this clone: Its ends do not fully match the called genes, so a read error is possible. V gene TRBV5-8 combines with J gene TRBJ2-5; D possibly uses TRBD1 or TRBD2 (5 bases each). CDR3 length: 12 amino acids. Germline V gives CDR1 SGHTS, CDR2 YDEGEE. The CDR3 coding sequence is TGTGCCAGCAGGGGGACCCAAGGGACCCAGTACTTC. This sequence encodes CASRGTQGTQYF. Based on the CDR3 plus reference TRBV5-8 and TRBJ2-5, the full variable domain is EAGVTQSPTHLIKTRGQQATLRCSPISGHTSVYWYQQALGLGLQFLLWYDEGEERNRGNFPPRFSGRQFPNYSSELNVNALELEDSALYLCASRGTQGTQYFGPGTRLLVL.

This rearrangement joins TRBV28 to TRBJ1-1; tentatively, D is TRBD1 (6 bases). There are 13 residues in the CDR3. Between the trimmed V and J ends, which lost 6 bases and 4 bases, there was a span of 12 bases. CDR1 and CDR2 from the germline V gene are MDHEN and SYDVKM. The CDR3 reads CASRGGRGTEAFF. The CDR3 nucleotides read TGTGCCAGCAGAGGGGGGCGGGGCACTGAAGCTTTCTTT.

The J gene is TRBJ1-2, the V gene TRBV7-3, with 7 bases lining up with TRBD1. In germline, CDR1 is SGHTA, CDR2 FQGTGA. Trimming removed 1 base from V and 4 bases from J; junction bases left unmatched: 6. This CDR3 is built from 15 residues. DNA of the CDR3: TGTGCCAGCAGCTTAATGGGACAGAGCTTCTATGGCTACACCTTC. Translating it yields CASSLMGQSFYGYTF.

The chain joins TRBV30 to TRBJ1-4; D is undetermined. Germline CDR1 is GTSNPN and CDR2 is SVGIG (reference sequence). The V and J ends lost 8 bases and 6 bases respectively, with 19 bases between them. The CDR3 runs 14 residues. DNA for the CDR3: TGTGCCGGCAGACCCCCCGCGGTAGATGAAAAACTGTTTTTT. As protein: CAGRPPAVDEKLFF.

The chain joins TRBV4-3 to TRBJ1-6, with a tentative D call TRBD1 (5 bases). The CDR3 totals 15 residues. Germline V lookup: CDR1 LGHNA, CDR2 YSLEER. V was shortened by 0 bases and J by 12 bases, with 15 bases between the two germline ends. Here the CDR3 DNA reads TGCGCCAGCAGCCAAGATCGAGCTTCTAGGGGACCCCTCCACTTT. Protein: CASSQDRASRGPLHF.

This clone was seen only a few times. V usage is TRBV7-2 and J usage is TRBJ1-2; D uncertain. The germline CDR1 and CDR2 sequences are SGHTA and FQGNSA. The CDR3 loop spans 12 amino acids. Trimming removed 6 bases at V and 3 bases at J, with 8 bases between. The CDR3 is CASRDWDYGYTF. In DNA form, the CDR3 reads TGTGCCAGCAGGGACTGGGACTATGGCTACACCTTC.

This CDR3 is CASSLVGLAGGNEQFF. The DNA of the CDR3 is TGTGCCAGCAGCTTAGTAGGGCTAGCGGGAGGTAATGAGCAGTTCTTC. The chain carries TRBV7-9 and TRBJ2-1; 11 bases line up with TRBD2. V shed 1 base and J 7 bases; nucleotides not matched to a gene: 6. Germline CDR1 SEHNR, CDR2 FQNEAQ (reference sequence). The CDR3 is 16 residues long.

This clone was seen only a few times. The chain employs TRBV27 and TRBJ1-4; D call uncertain. Trimming shortened V by 1 base and J by 8 bases, and 11 bases separated the two germline ends. The CDR3 sequence is 14 residues long. The V gene's germline CDR1 is MNHEY and CDR2 SMNVEV (reference sequence). This chain's CDR3 is CASSLYLAAEKLFF. Here the CDR3 DNA reads TGTGCCAGCAGTTTATATCTGGCCGCGGAAAAACTGTTTTTT.

V and J are TRBV28 and TRBJ1-1, with D hard to call. V dropped 1 base and J dropped 0 bases, with 6 bases sitting between them. Per the germline V gene, CDR1 is MDHEN and CDR2 is SYDVKM. The CDR3 sequence is 14 residues long. In DNA form, the CDR3 reads TGTGCCAGCAGTTTATCAACCTTGAACACTGAAGCTTTCTTT. This sequence encodes CASSLSTLNTEAFF.